The sequence of this T cell receptor (beta chain) was determined in a study of CD8 T cells in Susac syndrome. The RNA, about 0.5 to 1 ug, was put through reverse transcription using random hexamers. TCRdb re-analysed the immunoSEQ multiplex PCR reads in MiXCR, keeping a single row per CDR3 protein. The repertoire has about 240,000 distinct CDR3 sequences, 90% to 96% of them found once; the top ten carry about 0.095%. V lost 4 bases to trimming and J lost 9 bases, with 16 bases between them. CDR1 GTSNPN and CDR2 SVGIG come from the germline V gene (reference sequence). The CDR3 is made up of 13 amino acids.

The specimen sequenced was CD4+ T cells from PBMCs. This chain uses TRBV30 with TRBJ2-1; perhaps TRBD1 as D (6 bases). The sequence was collected from a human donor with Susac syndrome. CDR3 sequence (DNA): TGTGCCTGGACGGACAGAGCCTTTTTTGAGCAGTTCTTC. This translates into CAWTDRAFFEQFF.